The entry that follows covers one T cell receptor (beta chain) sequence. The length of the CDR3 is 13 residues. V shed 0 bases and J shed 7 bases, with 8 bases lying between them. Germline assignment: CDR1 SEHNR and CDR2 FQNEAQ (reference sequence). This sample stems from a study of T-cell reconstitution after alpha-beta-depleted transplantation in children. For TCRbeta, the library was prepared with unique molecular identifiers. TCRdb reprocessed the PCR reads with MiXCR, giving one entry per CDR3 protein. Altogether about 600,000 distinct CDR3 sequences are present, about 23% being singletons, with the ten largest covering roughly 14%.

The input for sequencing was PBMCs, mostly from graft donor cells, taken 360 days after TCRalphabeta/CD19-depleted stem cell transplant. This chain links TRBV7-9 with TRBJ2-3; D perhaps matches TRBD2 (5 bases). This TCR came from a boy younger than two who had a stem cell transplant for acute myeloid leukemia, so the T cells may come from the graft donor. CDR3: CASSLASGNTQYF. The CDR3 DNA reads TGTGCCAGCAGCTTAGCGTCGGGGAATACGCAGTATTTT.